Each of the 29 T cell receptor beta chains below was sequenced from the same sample in a study of control samples from healthy donors and cancer patients (dated by TCRdb to 2018 to 2020). Libraries were made using the immunoSEQ multiplex PCR assay. Held by TCRdb, this immuneACCESS table contains in-frame sequences only and omits some clones. Under half of the omission traces to an unresolved V gene where checked; the cause of the rest is unknown. The table for this sample lists 150,000 to 200,000 clones; around 92% of them were counted only once. The ten largest clonotypes hold 2% to 2.5% of the sample. Sample: blood. The receptors come from a woman aged 40 to 55 in good health.

The rearrangement joins TRBV5-1 to TRBJ2-7; 7 bases match TRBD1. Germline CDR1 SGHRS, CDR2 YFSETQ. The CDR3 is made up of 14 amino acids. The junction had 6 bases not matched to a gene; V was cut back by 2 bases and J by 4 bases. Here the CDR3 DNA reads TGCGCCAGCAGCTTAGATTACAGGGGTTACGAGCAGTACTTC. Translation gives CASSLDYRGYEQYF. Filled out from reference TRBV5-1 and TRBJ2-7, the complete variable domain reads KAGVTQTPRYLIKTRGQQVTLSCSPISGHRSVSWYQQTPGQGLQFLFEYFSETQRNKGNFPGRFSGRQFSNSRSEMNVSTLELGDSALYLCASSLDYRGYEQYFGPGTRLTVT.

CDR3 in amino acids: CASSIRGEQYF. The CDR3 DNA reads TGTGCCAGCAGTATAAGGGGCGAGCAGTACTTC. The chain recombines TRBV2 with TRBJ2-7; a possible D gene is TRBD1 (5 bases). From germline, CDR1 is SNHLY and CDR2 FYNNEI. The CDR3 loop spans 11 amino acids. Trimming took 5 bases from V and 6 from J, leaving 8 bases between them.

The genes are TRBV7-8 and TRBJ1-5; no firm D call. Germline values: CDR1 SGHVS, CDR2 FQNEAQ. This CDR3 region has 14 residues. V lost 5 bases to trimming and J lost 5 bases, with 13 bases between them. In DNA, the CDR3 is TGTGCCAGCAGCCGGAGGGAGGGAGATCAGCCCCAGCATTTT. Translated, it gives CASSRREGDQPQHF.

The V call is TRBV9, the J call TRBJ2-7, with 7 bases fitting TRBD2. Germline CDR1 and CDR2: SGDLS and YYNGEE. The CDR3 contains 15 residues. Trimming took 4 bases from V and 2 from J; bases not matched to a gene: 9. The DNA of the CDR3 is TGTGCCAGCAGCTTCTCGGGGGGAGGCCCCTACGAGCAGTACTTC. This translates into CASSFSGGGPYEQYF.

V gene TRBV5-4 combines with J gene TRBJ1-1, with 8 bases that match TRBD1. Germline assignment: CDR1 SGHNT and CDR2 YYREEE (reference sequence). This CDR3 has 16 residues. V lost 5 bases, J lost 8 bases, and 17 bases stayed unmatched. CDR3 protein: CASRLAPGQGRQEAFF. In DNA form, the CDR3 reads TGTGCCAGCAGGCTTGCCCCCGGACAGGGCCGTCAAGAAGCTTTCTTT.

This chain connects TRBV9 to TRBJ1-2, with 8 nucleotides matching TRBD1. The germline gives CDR1 SGDLS, CDR2 YYNGEE. This CDR3 has 14 amino acids. The V and J ends lost 0 bases and 6 bases, in that order; junction bases with no gene match: 4. The CDR3 nucleotides read TGTGCCAGCAGCGTAGCGGGACAGGTGCATGGCTACACCTTC. This gives the protein CASSVAGQVHGYTF.

The chain links TRBV6-4 to TRBJ2-1; 15 bases are shared with TRBD2. This CDR3 region has 15 residues. Germline V gene data show CDR1 as MRHNA and CDR2 as SNTAGT. The J segment lost 7 bases and the V segment lost 6 bases, leaving 4 bases of the junction unmatched. CDR3 in amino acids: CASSAGTSGGNEQFF. The CDR3 coding sequence is TGTGCCAGCAGCGCCGGGACTAGCGGGGGGAATGAGCAGTTCTTC.

The V gene is TRBV11-3, the J gene TRBJ2-1; no clear D. The germline gives CDR1 SGHNT, CDR2 YENEEA. The CDR3 sequence is 15 residues long. The germline V and J ends were trimmed by 0 bases and 4 bases, with 10 bases remaining between them. CDR3 DNA: TGTGCCAGCAGCTTAGATTATCGCTTGTACAATGAGCAGTTCTTC. Amino acids: CASSLDYRLYNEQFF. Full variable domain (rest looked up from reference TRBV11-3 and TRBJ2-1): EAGVVQSPRYKIIEKKQPVAFWCNPISGHNTLYWYLQNLGQGPELLIRYENEEAVDDSQLPKDRFSAERLKGVDSTLKIQPAELGDSAVYLCASSLDYRLYNEQFFGPGTRLTVL.

J is TRBJ1-5 and V is TRBV7-2; D possibly corresponds to TRBD1 (5 bases). V lost 5 bases and J 8 bases, leaving 19 bases between the germline ends. The length of the CDR3 is 15 residues. CDR1 is SGHTA and CDR2 is FQGNSA in the germline V gene. As DNA, the CDR3 is TGTGCCAGCAGCCCCCCGGGGCAGCTGGGAAAGCCCCAGCATTTT. Its translation is CASSPPGQLGKPQHF. The complete variable domain, with remaining parts taken from reference TRBV7-2 and TRBJ1-5, reads GAGVSQSPSNKVTEKGKDVELRCDPISGHTALYWYRQSLGQGLEFLIYFQGNSAPDKSGLPSDRFSAERTGGSVSTLTIQRTQQEDSAVYLCASSPPGQLGKPQHFGDGTRLSIL.

The V and J genes are TRBV3-1 (or the pseudogene TRBV3-2) and TRBJ1-5; TRBD1 matches 10 bases. Trimming cost V 4 bases and J 7 bases; bases outside gene matches: 1. The V gene's germline CDR1 is LGHDT and CDR2 YNNKEL (reference sequence). This CDR3 spans 13 amino acids. This CDR3 reads CASSRQGAQPQHF. The DNA of the CDR3 is TGTGCCAGCAGCCGACAGGGGGCACAGCCCCAGCATTTT.

This chain uses TRBV7-9 with TRBJ2-4; 8 bases match TRBD2. V dropped 4 bases and J dropped 6; count of bases not matched to a gene: 2. This CDR3 is 13 amino acids long. Germline CDR1 SEHNR, CDR2 FQNEAQ (reference sequence). CDR3 sequence (DNA): TGTGCCAGCAGCTCCGGGGGGGCAAACATTCAGTACTTC. Amino acid sequence: CASSSGGANIQYF.

This clone has more than one count but fewer than ten. The V gene is TRBV10-2, the J gene TRBJ2-7; D is possibly TRBD1 (5 bases). CDR3 length equals 12 residues. In germline, CDR1 is WSHSY, CDR2 SAAADI. V lost 7 bases, J lost 4 bases, and 11 bases lay in between. The DNA of the CDR3 is TGCGCCAGCAAGGATCAGGGATACGAGCAGTACTTC. It yields the protein CASKDQGYEQYF.

The rearrangement uses TRBV27 and TRBJ2-1, with 9 bases aligning to TRBD2. CDR3 length: 14 amino acids. V shed 10 bases and J 4 bases; nucleotides not matched to a gene: 8. Germline V gives CDR1 MNHEY, CDR2 SMNVEV (reference sequence). For the CDR3, the DNA is TGTGCCACCCAGGGACTAGCTTTGTACAATGAGCAGTTCTTC. It yields the protein CATQGLALYNEQFF.

This clone was counted once. The CDR3 DNA follows: TGTGCCAGCAGCTTAACGGGGGGAGCGCTGTTTTTT. Translated, it gives CASSLTGGALFF. The chain uses TRBV7-9 and TRBJ2-2, with 7 bases identical to TRBD2. With 2 bases clipped from V and 13 bases from J, the junction kept 4 bases outside the gene matches. Germline lookup yields CDR1 SEHNR and CDR2 FQNEAQ (reference sequence). This CDR3 is built from 12 residues.

The CDR3 is CASSFGVRDYEQYF. DNA for the CDR3: TGTGCCAGCAGTTTTGGGGTGAGGGACTACGAGCAGTACTTC. The chain joins TRBV27 to TRBJ2-7; possible D gene TRBD2, 5 bases. The V end was cut by 3 bases, the J end by 3 bases, with 12 bases between. The germline gives CDR1 MNHEY, CDR2 SMNVEV (reference sequence). This CDR3 is built from 14 residues.

The chain carries TRBV7-9 and TRBJ2-2; D gene uncertain. The V gene's germline CDR1 is SEHNR and CDR2 FQNEAQ (reference sequence). This CDR3 spans 18 amino acids. The V end lost 5 bases, the J end lost 1 base, and 20 bases lay between the germline ends. CDR3 region: CASSPTPTVLGNTGELFF. DNA for the CDR3: TGTGCCAGCAGCCCGACTCCAACAGTCCTGGGGAACACCGGGGAGCTGTTTTTT. The full variable domain, completed using reference TRBV7-9 and TRBJ2-2, is DTGVSQNPRHKITKRGQNVTFRCDPISEHNRLYWYRQTLGQGPEFLTYFQNEAQLEKSRLLSDRFSAERPKGSFSTLEIQRTEQGDSAMYLCASSPTPTVLGNTGELFFGEGSRLTVL.

V usage is TRBV5-5 and J usage is TRBJ1-4; tentatively, D is TRBD1 (6 bases). Germline V lookup: CDR1 SGHKS, CDR2 YYEKEE (reference sequence). V was shortened by 4 bases and J by 0 bases, with 16 bases between the two germline ends. The CDR3 totals 17 residues. The CDR3 DNA reads as TGTGCCAGCAGCCCGCCGTGGGACAAAGCAACTAATGAAAAACTGTTTTTT. Translated, it gives CASSPPWDKATNEKLFF. The whole variable domain, filled in from reference TRBV5-5 and TRBJ1-4, reads DAGVTQSPTHLIKTRGQQVTLRCSPISGHKSVSWYQQVLGQGPQFIFQYYEKEERGRGNFPDRFSARQFPNYSSELNVNALLLGDSALYLCASSPPWDKATNEKLFFGSGTQLSVL.

The genes are TRBV15 and TRBJ1-1, with D uncertain. Trimming stripped 7 bases from V and 7 bases from J, with 16 bases between. The length of the CDR3 is 13 residues. Germline V lookup: CDR1 LNHNV, CDR2 YYDKDF (reference sequence). CDR3 loop: CATNPGNTYEAFF. For the CDR3, the DNA is TGTGCCACCAATCCGGGAAACACATATGAAGCTTTCTTT.

The genes are TRBV4-1 and TRBJ1-4; unclear D gene. The CDR3 is 17 amino acids. V lost 3 bases and J 0 bases, leaving 14 bases between the germline ends. CDR1 and CDR2 from the germline V gene are MGHRA and YSYEKL. CDR3: CASSQGMGRATNEKLFF. In DNA, the CDR3 is TGCGCCAGCAGCCAGGGAATGGGGAGGGCAACTAATGAAAAACTGTTTTTT.

This clone was seen only once. This chain links TRBV15 with TRBJ2-7; D is uncertain. This CDR3 is built from 13 residues. Germline CDR1 reads LNHNV; CDR2 reads YYDKDF (reference sequence). V was shortened by 5 bases and J by 3 bases, with 11 bases between the two germline ends. The DNA of the CDR3 is TGTGCCACCAGCGGGTACCCCTTCTACGAGCAGTACTTC. Encoded protein: CATSGYPFYEQYF.

The sample holds a few counts of this clone. This chain links TRBV5-4 with TRBJ1-2; maybe TRBD1 (5 bases). In germline, CDR1 is SGHNT, CDR2 YYREEE (reference sequence). The CDR3 has 13 amino acids. The V and J ends lost 2 bases and 1 base respectively, with 6 bases between them. The CDR3 region is CASSFQGNYGYTF. The CDR3 coding sequence is TGTGCCAGCAGCTTCCAGGGTAACTATGGCTACACCTTC.

J is TRBJ2-1 and V is TRBV4-2; perhaps TRBD2 as D (6 bases). V was cut by 1 base and J by 0 bases, with 13 bases left in between. CDR3 length: 17 residues. Germline assignment: CDR1 LGHNA and CDR2 YNFKEQ. DNA for the CDR3: TGTGCCAGCAGCCAAGTCTGGACGGGGGACTCCTACAATGAGCAGTTCTTC. Protein sequence: CASSQVWTGDSYNEQFF.

V gene TRBV19 combines with J gene TRBJ2-5, with 7 bases that match TRBD2. The J segment lost 5 bases and the V segment lost 4 bases, leaving 4 bases of the junction unmatched. The CDR3 contains 13 residues. Germline V gene lookup returns CDR1 LNHDA and CDR2 SQIVND (reference sequence). CDR3 protein: CASSTVGGETQYF. The CDR3 coding sequence is TGTGCCAGTAGTACAGTCGGGGGGGAGACCCAGTACTTC.

This chain connects TRBV4-1 to TRBJ2-7; 7 positions agree with TRBD2. With 1 base clipped from V and 2 bases from J, the junction kept 8 bases outside the gene matches. There are 16 residues in the CDR3. The germline V gene has CDR1 MGHRA and CDR2 YSYEKL. As DNA, the CDR3 is TGCGCCAGCAGCCAAGTTCTCTCGGGGGGAACCTACGAGCAGTACTTC. This encodes CASSQVLSGGTYEQYF.

The rearrangement uses TRBV4-1 and TRBJ2-5; 15 nucleotides match TRBD2. V shed 1 base, J shed 4 bases, and the junction held 10 bases outside the gene matches. Germline V gene data show CDR1 as MGHRA and CDR2 as YSYEKL. The CDR3 totals 19 residues. The CDR3 region is CASSQARTSGGAGGETQYF. CDR3 sequence (DNA): TGCGCCAGCAGCCAAGCCCGGACTAGCGGGGGGGCTGGGGGAGAGACCCAGTACTTC.

The chain uses TRBV3-1 (or the pseudogene TRBV3-2) and TRBJ2-3; no clear D. V was trimmed by 4 bases and J by 0 bases, leaving 8 bases between them. The CDR3 has 14 residues. In germline, CDR1 is LGHDT, CDR2 YNNKEL (reference sequence). CDR3 loop: CASSPPFSTDTQYF. DNA of the CDR3: TGTGCCAGCAGCCCCCCGTTTAGCACAGATACGCAGTATTTT.

This chain connects TRBV10-3 to TRBJ2-1; 11 nucleotides agree with TRBD2. CDR3 length: 14 residues. Germline trimming cut 6 bases from V and 8 bases from J; bases unmatched to any gene: 6. CDR1 is ENHRY and CDR2 is SYGVKD in the germline V gene. The CDR3 nucleotides read TGTGCCATCAGGTCCGGGACTAGCGGATATGAGCAGTTCTTC. Its translation: CAIRSGTSGYEQFF.

This clone was picked up one time. The gene calls are TRBV24-1 and TRBJ2-3; D is unclear. From germline, CDR1 is KGHDR and CDR2 SFDVKD. This CDR3 comprises 12 residues. Trimming took off 5 bases at V and 2 bases at J, with 4 bases between the two ends. The CDR3, as DNA: TGTGCCACCAGTGGCTACACAGATACGCAGTATTTT. Its translation: CATSGYTDTQYF.

The table lists this clone with a few counts. The chain has TRBV19 and TRBJ2-3; no firm D call. Germline lookup yields CDR1 LNHDA and CDR2 SQIVND (reference sequence). The CDR3 has 15 amino acids. V gave up 5 bases and J gave up 2 bases, with 14 bases separating them. This CDR3 reads CASSVGYLSTDTQYF. As DNA, the CDR3 is TGTGCCAGTAGTGTGGGGTATCTTTCCACAGATACGCAGTATTTT.